One sample yielded the 18 T cell receptor beta chains listed below, sequenced in a study of cytomegalovirus exposure and HLA in healthy donors. The PCR contained 60 Vbeta and 13 Jbeta primers. Profiled with immunoSEQ multiplex PCR; TCRdb holds only in-frame clones, not every one. Of a few hundred thousand clones listed, approximately 80% are singletons. Material for sequencing was PBMCs. These receptors were collected from a man younger than 40 in good health and CMV-seronegative.

This clone was observed a few times. The chain recombines TRBV5-1 with TRBJ2-7; 8 positions match TRBD1. Germline loops: CDR1 SGHRS, CDR2 YFSETQ. There are 15 residues in the CDR3. The V segment lost 1 base and the J segment 1 base; nucleotides outside the gene matches: 4. The CDR3 sequence is CASSLQGAPSYEQYF. The CDR3 DNA is TGCGCCAGCAGCTTGCAGGGGGCCCCTTCCTACGAGCAGTACTTC.

CDR3 nucleotides: TGTGCCAGCAGTTTAGTAGCGGGTCGGAGTACAGATACGCAGTATTTT. Translating gives CASSLVAGRSTDTQYF. This rearrangement joins TRBV28 to TRBJ2-3, with 7 positions matching TRBD2. CDR1 is MDHEN and CDR2 is SYDVKM in the germline V gene. The CDR3 totals 16 residues. The V and J ends lost 2 bases and 3 bases, in that order; junction bases with no gene match: 8. The full variable domain, its missing parts supplied by reference TRBV28 and TRBJ2-3, is DVKVTQSSRYLVKRTGEKVFLECVQDMDHENMFWYRQDPGLGLRLIYFSYDVKMKEKGDIPEGYSVSREKKERFSLILESASTNQTSMYLCASSLVAGRSTDTQYFGPGTRLTVL.

The V call is TRBV6-1, the J call TRBJ1-1; 8 bases line up with TRBD1. The junction had 4 bases not matched to a gene; V was cut back by 6 bases and J by 4 bases. This CDR3 region has 13 residues. In germline, CDR1 is MNHNS, CDR2 SASEGT. CDR3 coding DNA: TGTGCCAGCAGGGACAGGGCCTTCACTGAAGCTTTCTTT. The encoded protein is CASRDRAFTEAFF.

This chain links TRBV28 with TRBJ2-5; a weak D match, TRBD2 (6 bases). With the DNA end fitting TRBJ2-7 better, the J assignment may be wrong. The CDR3 is 15 amino acids. The germline V gene encodes CDR1 MDHEN and CDR2 SYDVKM. The CDR3 sequence is CANTPAPRGLYEQYF. The DNA for the CDR3 is TGTGCCAACACCCCTGCCCCTAGGGGACTCTACGAGCAGTACTTC.

V usage is TRBV18 and J usage is TRBJ2-3; TRBD1 might be the D (6 bases). Trimming left V 3 bases short and J 4 bases short, with 11 bases between. The CDR3 consists of 14 residues. The germline CDR1 and CDR2 sequences are KGHSH and LQKENI. CDR3 in amino acids: CASSPGTNSDTQYF. The CDR3 DNA follows: TGTGCCAGCTCACCCGGGACAAATTCAGATACGCAGTATTTT.

V is TRBV7-9 and J is TRBJ2-7, with D possibly TRBD1 on 5 matching bases. Trimming cost V 2 bases and J 3 bases, with 8 bases left between them. Germline CDR1 and CDR2: SEHNR and FQNEAQ (reference sequence). This CDR3 comprises 13 residues. The CDR3 spells CASSLSDSYEQYF. The CDR3 DNA sequence: TGTGCCAGCAGCTTAAGTGACAGCTACGAGCAGTACTTC.

The chain uses TRBV7-9 and TRBJ1-2; D remains unclear. The CDR3 length is 11 residues. The V and J ends lost 5 bases and 6 bases respectively, with 7 bases between them. Germline V gene lookup returns CDR1 SEHNR and CDR2 FQNEAQ (reference sequence). CDR3 sequence reads: CASSGLDGYTF. For the CDR3, the DNA is TGTGCCAGCAGCGGCCTCGATGGCTACACCTTC.

The chain employs TRBV10-3 and TRBJ1-1; no definite D call. Germline CDR1 reads ENHRY; CDR2 reads SYGVKD. Between the trimmed V and J ends, which lost 0 bases and 1 base, there was a span of 9 bases. The length of the CDR3 is 15 residues. Written as DNA, the CDR3 is TGTGCCATCAGTGAGTCTTTAAGGAGGAACACTGAAGCTTTCTTT. Amino acids: CAISESLRRNTEAFF.

In its sample, this clone was seen a few times. The CDR3 sequence: CASSLQGVLSNQPQHF. The CDR3 nucleotides read TGTGCCAGCAGCCTTCAGGGGGTCCTTAGCAATCAGCCCCAGCATTTT. V usage is TRBV2 and J usage is TRBJ1-5; TRBD1 matches at 7 bases. J lost 0 bases, V lost 6 bases, and 8 bases had no gene match. Per the germline V gene, CDR1 is SNHLY and CDR2 is FYNNEI. The CDR3 covers 16 residues. Using reference TRBV2 and TRBJ1-5 for the parts outside the CDR3, the full variable domain is EPEVTQTPSHQVTQMGQEVILRCVPISNHLYFYWYRQILGQKVEFLVSFYNNEISEKSEIFDDQFSVERPDGSNFTLKIRSTKLEDSAMYFCASSLQGVLSNQPQHFGDGTRLSIL.

The chain combines TRBV28 with TRBJ2-1, with D tentatively TRBD1 (6 bases). V was clipped by 7 bases and J by 0 bases, with 10 bases between them. The germline gives CDR1 MDHEN, CDR2 SYDVKM. There are 14 residues in the CDR3. The CDR3 spells CASISGDSYNEQFF. The CDR3 region has the DNA TGTGCCAGCATCTCAGGGGACTCCTACAATGAGCAGTTCTTC.

V and J are TRBV28 and TRBJ1-2, with a weak D call TRBD1 (5 bases). CDR3 length equals 13 residues. Trimming took 8 bases from V and 8 from J, leaving 18 bases between them. CDR1 is MDHEN, CDR2 SYDVKM, per germline. CDR3 sequence reads: CASRPSGRGGYTF. CDR3 in DNA: TGTGCCAGCCGGCCTTCAGGGCGGGGCGGCTACACCTTC.

The chain has TRBV5-1 and TRBJ2-1, with TRBD2 matching 8 bases. Germline-derived CDR1 and CDR2 are SGHRS and YFSETQ. This CDR3 spans 17 amino acids. V lost 4 bases and J lost 5; bases outside the gene matches: 14. In nucleotides, the CDR3 is TGCGCCAGCAGCGATCAACCTACGGGGGGGCCGAACAATGAGCAGTTCTTC. Amino acid sequence: CASSDQPTGGPNNEQFF.

The chain combines TRBV6-5 with TRBJ1-2; D uncertain. The CDR3 is 15 amino acids. V lost 0 bases, J lost 5 bases, and 13 bases lay in between. Per germline, CDR1 MNHEY and CDR2 SVGAGI. CDR3 protein: CASSYSMVGLYGYTF. CDR3 nucleotides: TGTGCCAGCAGTTACTCGATGGTAGGACTATATGGCTACACCTTC.

The rearrangement joins TRBV7-9 to TRBJ1-6; TRBD1 agrees at 7 bases. V lost 1 base to trimming and J lost 6 bases; unmatched junction nucleotides: 12. This CDR3 is built from 18 residues. Germline V gene data show CDR1 as SEHNR and CDR2 as FQNEAQ (reference sequence). The CDR3 here is CASSLGLWKGTANSPLHF. As DNA, the CDR3 is TGTGCCAGCAGCTTAGGTCTTTGGAAGGGGACAGCTAATTCACCCCTCCACTTT. Full variable domain (remainder filled in from reference TRBV7-9 and TRBJ1-6): DTGVSQNPRHKITKRGQNVTFRCDPISEHNRLYWYRQTLGQGPEFLTYFQNEAQLEKSRLLSDRFSAERPKGSFSTLEIQRTEQGDSAMYLCASSLGLWKGTANSPLHFGNGTRLTVT.

The table lists this clone with a count of one. J is TRBJ2-3 and V is TRBV19; D gene unclear. The CDR3 runs to 15 residues. The germline V gene has CDR1 LNHDA and CDR2 SQIVND (reference sequence). The V gene lost 0 bases and the J gene lost 0 bases, with 7 bases spanning the gap. The CDR3 nucleotides are TGTGCCAGTAGTATAGATCCCATTAGCACAGATACGCAGTATTTT. Amino acids: CASSIDPISTDTQYF.

The V call is TRBV11-2, the J call TRBJ1-1, with 8 bases identical to TRBD1. The CDR3 is made up of 15 amino acids. Germline V gene data show CDR1 as SGHAT and CDR2 as FQNNGV. J lost 7 bases, V lost 5 bases, and 12 bases had no gene match. The CDR3 DNA reads as TGTGCCAGCAGCGTCCGACAGGGGTATAGAATTGAAGCTTTCTTT. As protein: CASSVRQGYRIEAFF.

This chain uses TRBV28 with TRBJ2-3; 11 positions agree with TRBD2. The CDR3 totals 17 residues. V lost 2 bases to trimming and J lost 4 bases; unmatched junction nucleotides: 8. Per germline, CDR1 MDHEN and CDR2 SYDVKM. The CDR3 DNA reads TGTGCCAGCAGTTTAAGTAGCGGGGGGGCATCGGCAGATACGCAGTATTTT. Translation: CASSLSSGGASADTQYF.

J is TRBJ1-4 and V is TRBV2; 9 nucleotides line up with TRBD1. CDR1 and CDR2 (germline): SNHLY, FYNNEI. Trimming took 3 bases from V and 6 from J; bases not matched to a gene: 2. The CDR3 has 14 residues. The CDR3 DNA is TGTGCCAGCAGTGAGTGGACAGGGGATGAAAAACTGTTTTTT. Translation gives CASSEWTGDEKLFF.